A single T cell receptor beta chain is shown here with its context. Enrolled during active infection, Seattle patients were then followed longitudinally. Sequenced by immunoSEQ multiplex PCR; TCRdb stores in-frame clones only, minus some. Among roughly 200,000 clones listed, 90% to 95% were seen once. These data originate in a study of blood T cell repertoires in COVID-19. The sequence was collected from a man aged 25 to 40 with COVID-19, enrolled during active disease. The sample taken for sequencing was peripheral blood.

CDR3 bases: TGTGCCAGCAGGCGGGACAGAGATCAGCCCCAGCATTTT. It is translated as CASRRDRDQPQHF. This chain joins TRBV12-3 or TRBV12-4 and TRBJ1-5; TRBD1 aligns across 7 bases. The junction had 4 bases not matched to a gene; V was cut back by 6 bases and J by 5 bases. This CDR3 is 13 amino acids long.